The next 3 T cell receptor beta chains were all read from a single sample in a study of Tregs in tolerant kidney transplant recipients. This table comes from immunoSEQ multiplex PCR, and its TCRdb copy is limited to in-frame clones, with some not included. The sample holds 60,000 to 65,000 clones, about 98% seen once. The material sequenced was Tregs from blood, taken before the transplant. The receptors here all came from a human donor who received a combined kidney and bone marrow transplant.

The chain recombines TRBV19 with TRBJ2-5, with D possibly TRBD1 on 5 matching bases. Germline V gene lookup returns CDR1 LNHDA and CDR2 SQIVND (reference sequence). The CDR3 runs 13 residues. Trimming stripped 2 bases from V and 5 bases from J, with 9 bases between. The CDR3 bases are TGTGCCAGTAGTATACAGGGTCGGGAGACCCAGTACTTC. It translates to CASSIQGRETQYF.

This clone was detected only once. The chain links TRBV4-3 to TRBJ1-2; D is possibly TRBD1 (5 bases). Germline loops: CDR1 LGHNA, CDR2 YSLEER. Trimming removed 0 bases from V and 8 bases from J, with 13 bases in between. This CDR3 comprises 14 residues. CDR3 loop: CASSQDSLRGGYTF. As DNA, the CDR3 is TGCGCCAGCAGCCAAGATTCGCTAAGGGGAGGCTACACCTTC.

Only one count was recorded for this clone. J is TRBJ2-7 and V is TRBV18, with 8 positions matching TRBD1. The CDR3 sequence is 16 residues long. The germline gives CDR1 KGHSH, CDR2 LQKENI. Germline trimming cut 3 bases from V and 0 bases from J; bases unmatched to any gene: 7. The CDR3 DNA is TGTGCCAGCTCACCCCCCAGGGGGCAAGGCTCCTACGAGCAGTACTTC. This translates into CASSPPRGQGSYEQYF.